This is a list of T cell receptor beta chains from one sample in a study of T cell changes during pregnancy in multiple sclerosis. The data were produced by immunoSEQ multiplex PCR, yet TCRdb's version contains in-frame clones alone and is incomplete. In the table there are 99,000 or so clones, 93% of which are singletons. The sample consisted of peripheral blood, taken after pregnancy. These receptors all stem from a female donor with multiple sclerosis, enrolled in a pregnancy study. The CDR3 runs from the conserved cysteine through the conserved F or W. D genes are given only for firm matches. A row's size may be missing; if present it is once, few, many or a size class.

j_gene	v_gene	d_gene	abundance	CDR3aa	CDR3nt
TRBJ1-2	TRBV7-3	TRBD1	NA	CASSSGTGDLYGYTF	TGTGCCAGCAGCTCCGGGACAGGGGACCTCTATGGCTACACCTTC
TRBJ2-5	TRBV14	TRBD1	once	CASSQEFGDRGETQYF	TGTGCCAGCAGCCAAGAATTCGGGGACAGGGGCGAGACCCAGTACTTC
TRBJ2-3	TRBV7-9	TRBD2	NA	CASSLALGSGRTDTQYF	TGTGCCAGCAGCTTAGCGCTGGGCAGCGGGAGGACAGATACGCAGTATTTT
TRBJ1-1	TRBV19	NA	once	CASSIGGSIAEAFF	TGTGCCAGTAGTATAGGAGGCTCAATCGCTGAAGCTTTCTTT
TRBJ2-1	TRBV5-1	TRBD2	NA	CASSAAGASGRRAYNEQFF	TGCGCCAGCAGCGCGGCGGGGGCTAGCGGGAGAAGGGCCTACAATGAGCAGTTCTTC
TRBJ1-1	TRBV29-1	NA	NA	CSVEENGREAEAFF	TGCAGCGTTGAAGAAAACGGCAGGGAGGCTGAAGCTTTCTTT
TRBJ2-7	TRBV4-3	TRBD2	NA	CASSHLAGGYYEQYF	TGCGCCAGCAGCCATTTAGCGGGAGGCTACTACGAGCAGTACTTC
TRBJ1-3	TRBV28	TRBD1	NA	CASTSGTGMVTLSGNTIYF	TGTGCCAGCACCTCCGGGACAGGGATGGTAACTCTCTCTGGAAACACCATATATTTT
TRBJ2-2	TRBV6-1	TRBD2	NA	CASSPGGSGTGELFF	TGTGCCAGCAGCCCGGGAGGGTCGGGCACCGGGGAGCTGTTTTTT
TRBJ2-6	TRBV7-9	NA	NA	CASSLGETGANVLTF	TGTGCCAGCAGCTTAGGGGAGACTGGGGCCAACGTCCTGACTTTC
TRBJ2-1	TRBV7-2	NA	NA	CASSLVSYNEQFF	TGTGCCAGCAGCTTAGTCAGTTACAATGAGCAGTTCTTC
TRBJ2-7	TRBV15	TRBD2	NA	CATSRDLLAGSYEQYF	TGTGCCACCAGCAGAGATCTCCTAGCGGGTTCTTACGAGCAGTACTTC
TRBJ2-7	TRBV7-9	TRBD2	NA	CASSSGLAGPAYEQYF	TGTGCCAGCAGCTCAGGACTAGCGGGACCAGCCTACGAGCAGTACTTC
TRBJ2-7	TRBV19	NA	NA	CASSLTGYEQYF	TGTGCCAGTAGTCTTACAGGGTACGAGCAGTACTTC
TRBJ2-1	TRBV4-1	TRBD2	NA	CASSQGGTREYEQFF	TGCGCCAGCAGCCAGGGGGGGACTAGGGAATATGAGCAGTTCTTC
TRBJ2-1	TRBV4-2	NA	NA	CATRQVPNEQFF	TGTGCCACTAGACAGGTTCCCAATGAGCAGTTCTTC
TRBJ1-1	TRBV5-1	TRBD1	NA	CASSSGQGRSLNTEAFF	TGCGCCAGCAGCTCGGGACAGGGACGGTCCCTGAACACTGAAGCTTTCTTT
TRBJ2-7	TRBV27	TRBD1	NA	CASSSGQGALYEQYF	TGTGCCAGCAGTTCGGGACAGGGAGCCCTCTACGAGCAGTACTTC
TRBJ2-1	TRBV30	NA	NA	CISSFSPNEQFF	TGTATCTCTTCGTTTTCCCCCAATGAGCAGTTCTTC
TRBJ1-4	TRBV5-6	TRBD1	NA	CASSLLRQGAEEKLFF	TGTGCCAGCAGCTTATTGCGGCAGGGGGCTGAGGAAAAACTGTTTTTT
TRBJ1-2	TRBV11-2	NA	NA	CASSLVAANYGYTF	TGTGCCAGCAGCTTAGTGGCTGCTAACTATGGCTACACCTTC
TRBJ2-7	TRBV4-3	TRBD1	NA	CASSRDRGYEQYF	TGCGCCAGCAGCCGGGACAGGGGTTACGAGCAGTACTTC
TRBJ2-3	TRBV29-1	NA	NA	CSVEESTDTQYF	TGCAGCGTTGAGGAGAGCACAGATACGCAGTATTTT
TRBJ1-1	TRBV18	TRBD1	NA	CASSPGGGQGAGWNTEAFF	TGTGCCAGCTCACCAGGGGGCGGACAGGGGGCGGGTTGGAACACTGAAGCTTTCTTT
TRBJ2-2	TRBV11-2	NA	NA	CASSLVASWGGELFF	TGTGCCAGCAGCTTAGTTGCTAGCTGGGGCGGGGAGCTGTTTTTT
TRBJ2-1	TRBV19	TRBD1	NA	CASSSGTGDNEQFF	TGTGCCAGTTCGTCCGGGACAGGGGACAATGAGCAGTTCTTC
TRBJ1-2	TRBV30	NA	NA	CAWDSGVNYGYTF	TGTGCCTGGGATTCAGGGGTGAACTATGGCTACACCTTC
TRBJ2-7	TRBV15	NA	NA	CATSRGLGRGDYEQYF	TGTGCCACCAGCAGAGGCTTGGGCAGGGGAGACTACGAGCAGTACTTC
TRBJ2-3	TRBV18	TRBD2	NA	CASSPRTSGSADTQYF	TGTGCCAGCTCACCAAGAACTAGCGGGAGTGCAGATACGCAGTATTTT
TRBJ1-3	TRBV4-2	NA	NA	CASSQDFGREAGNTIYF	TGTGCCAGCAGCCAAGATTTCGGCAGGGAGGCTGGAAACACCATATATTTT
TRBJ2-7	TRBV11-2	TRBD1	NA	CASSLWDSNYEQYF	TGTGCCAGCAGCTTATGGGACAGCAACTACGAGCAGTACTTC
TRBJ2-7	TRBV6-5	NA	NA	CASSRLSTYEQYF	TGTGCCAGCAGCCGACTTTCCACCTACGAGCAGTACTTC
TRBJ2-7	TRBV6-5	TRBD1	NA	CASSADRGSSYEQYF	TGTGCCAGCAGTGCAGACAGGGGAAGTTCCTACGAGCAGTACTTC
TRBJ2-1	TRBV6-6	TRBD2	NA	CASNTAGEGEQFF	TGTGCCAGCAACACGGCGGGAGAGGGTGAGCAGTTCTTC
TRBJ1-5	TRBV28	NA	NA	CAHRASNQPQHF	TGTGCCCACAGGGCTTCTAATCAGCCCCAGCATTTT
TRBJ2-7	TRBV27	NA	NA	CASSYSEGPYEQYF	TGTGCCAGCAGTTACTCCGAGGGCCCCTACGAGCAGTACTTC
TRBJ2-7	TRBV27	TRBD1	NA	CASSYTTGTVLYEQYF	TGTGCCAGTTCGTATACCACCGGGACAGTGTTATACGAGCAGTACTTC
TRBJ2-1	TRBV29-1	NA	NA	CSVDNSYNEQFF	TGCAGCGTTGATAATTCCTACAATGAGCAGTTCTTC
TRBJ1-2	TRBV4-3	NA	NA	CASSSGRGSDYGYTF	TGCGCCAGCAGCTCCGGGAGAGGGTCCGACTATGGCTACACCTTC
TRBJ2-7	TRBV7-9	TRBD2	NA	CASARTSGTEQYF	TGTGCCAGCGCTCGGACTAGCGGGACCGAGCAGTACTTC
TRBJ1-2	TRBV30	TRBD1	NA	CAWSTQGAGGGYTF	TGTGCCTGGAGCACACAGGGGGCTGGAGGAGGCTACACCTTC
TRBJ2-2	TRBV7-2	TRBD2	NA	CASSLYLAGGPGGELFF	TGTGCCAGCAGCTTATATCTAGCGGGAGGGCCTGGCGGGGAGCTGTTTTTT
TRBJ2-2	TRBV30	TRBD2	NA	CAWSVQLAGGPGTGELFF	TGTGCCTGGAGTGTACAACTAGCGGGAGGGCCAGGGACCGGGGAGCTGTTTTTT
TRBJ1-1	TRBV27	NA	NA	CASSTGLVTEAFF	TGTGCCAGCAGTACAGGGTTGGTAACTGAAGCTTTCTTT
TRBJ2-2	TRBV25-1	NA	NA	CAGGGGTGELFF	TGTGCCGGGGGGGGCGGCACCGGGGAGCTGTTTTTT
TRBJ2-3	TRBV19	TRBD1	NA	CASSTGQSYTDTQYF	TGTGCCAGTAGCACGGGACAGAGTTACACAGATACGCAGTATTTT
TRBJ1-1	TRBV7-2	NA	NA	CASSDLRPGVTEAFF	TGTGCCAGCAGCGACTTGCGTCCCGGAGTGACTGAAGCTTTCTTT
TRBJ1-1	TRBV7-9	NA	NA	CASSLAREAFF	TGTGCCAGCAGCTTAGCGCGCGAAGCTTTCTTT
TRBJ2-1	TRBV27	NA	NA	CASSLDRVGDEQFF	TGTGCCAGCAGTTTAGACAGAGTAGGTGATGAGCAGTTCTTC